What follows are 19 T cell receptor beta chains derived from one specimen sequenced in a study of blood T cell repertoires in COVID-19. Profiled with immunoSEQ multiplex PCR; TCRdb holds only in-frame clones, not every one. The sample records some 200,000 clones, roughly 87% being singletons. Sample: PBMCs or T cells enriched from blood (not recorded which). All receptors derive from a man between 25 and 39 years old in a cohort exposed to, infected with or recovered from COVID-19 (not recorded which).

There are a few counts of this clone. The rearrangement joins TRBV19 to TRBJ2-7; D is unresolved. The CDR3 spans 14 residues. The germline V and J ends were trimmed by 7 bases and 2 bases, with 15 bases remaining between them. CDR1 is LNHDA, CDR2 SQIVND, per germline (reference sequence). DNA of the CDR3: TGTGCCAGTACCTCGTTTGGCCCTCCCTACGAGCAGTACTTC. Translating gives CASTSFGPPYEQYF. Complete variable domain (other parts from reference TRBV19 and TRBJ2-7): DGGITQSPKYLFRKEGQNVTLSCEQNLNHDAMYWYRQDPGQGLRLIYYSQIVNDFQKGDIAEGYSVSREKKESFPLTVTSAQKNPTAFYLCASTSFGPPYEQYFGPGTRLTVT.

V gene TRBV6-2 or TRBV6-3 combines with J gene TRBJ1-5, with D tentatively TRBD1 (6 bases). V was trimmed by 2 bases and J by 2 bases, leaving 10 bases between them. The CDR3 runs to 15 residues. The germline V gene has CDR1 MNHEY and CDR2 SVGEGT. The CDR3 DNA follows: TGTGCCAGCAGTTACGGGGGCGCGGGCAATCAGCCCCAGCATTTT. The encoded protein is CASSYGGAGNQPQHF.

This clone is a singleton in its sample. The chain combines TRBV5-4 with TRBJ2-7; no reliable D call. The CDR3 has 13 amino acids. CDR1 SGHNT and CDR2 YYREEE come from the germline V gene (reference sequence). V was clipped by 4 bases and J by 5 bases, with 13 bases between them. The CDR3 region has the DNA TGTGCCAGCAGCGTTAAACCAGAGGACGAGCAGTACTTC. Translation gives CASSVKPEDEQYF.

The V call is TRBV27, the J call TRBJ2-2; TRBD2 matches at 10 bases. The germline CDR1 and CDR2 sequences are MNHEY and SMNVEV (reference sequence). This CDR3 region has 16 residues. Trimming took 4 bases from V and 4 from J; bases not matched to a gene: 6. DNA of the CDR3: TGTGCCAGCAGTTCCGCTTTAGCGGGAGGCACCGGGGAGCTGTTTTTT. Its translation: CASSSALAGGTGELFF.

This clone is a singleton in its sample. The rearrangement uses TRBV21-1 and TRBJ2-1; the tabulated D call, TRBD2, remains unverified against the DNA. TRBV21-1 is a pseudogene. The length of the CDR3 is 17 residues. CDR3 protein: CASSKPTVLGEGNEQFF. The CDR3 DNA follows: TGTGCCAGCAGCAAACCCACGGTCTTAGGCGAGGGCAATGAGCAGTTCTTC.

The chain employs TRBV6-2 or TRBV6-3 and TRBJ2-7; TRBD2 aligns across 9 bases. Germline values: CDR1 MNHEY, CDR2 SVGEGT. The CDR3 is 15 amino acids. After removal of 2 bases from V and 4 bases from J, the junction contained 6 bases not matched to a gene. CDR3 amino acids: CASSYPTSGDYEQYF. The CDR3 DNA sequence: TGTGCCAGCAGTTACCCGACTAGCGGAGATTACGAGCAGTACTTC.

This sequence joins TRBV9 and TRBJ2-3, with 12 positions matching TRBD2. The length of the CDR3 is 19 residues. After removal of 4 bases from V and 0 bases from J, the junction contained 12 bases not matched to a gene. Germline V gives CDR1 SGDLS, CDR2 YYNGEE. CDR3 in DNA: TGTGCCAGCAGCCCTAGCGGGAGGGTCCTTATTACTAGCACAGATACGCAGTATTTT. Amino acids: CASSPSGRVLITSTDTQYF.

In DNA form, the CDR3 reads TGTGCCAGTACCTCAGAGGACAGCTCCTTTGGCTACACCTTC. Protein sequence: CASTSEDSSFGYTF. V and J are TRBV19 and TRBJ1-2; D is possibly TRBD1 (6 bases). Trimming removed 7 bases from V and 7 bases from J, with 19 bases in between. The CDR3 spans 14 residues. Germline lookup yields CDR1 LNHDA and CDR2 SQIVND (reference sequence).

This chain connects TRBV11-3 to TRBJ1-1; 7 nucleotides align to TRBD1. The CDR3 sequence is 13 residues long. V was clipped by 5 bases and J by 6 bases; unmatched bases: 6. Looked up from germline, CDR1 is SGHNT and CDR2 is YENEEA. Here the CDR3 DNA reads TGTGCCAGCAGCCATGGGGACAGTTCTGAAGCTTTCTTT. It encodes CASSHGDSSEAFF. The full variable domain, rest sourced from reference TRBV11-3 and TRBJ1-1, is EAGVVQSPRYKIIEKKQPVAFWCNPISGHNTLYWYLQNLGQGPELLIRYENEEAVDDSQLPKDRFSAERLKGVDSTLKIQPAELGDSAVYLCASSHGDSSEAFFGQGTRLTVV.

This chain joins TRBV7-2 and TRBJ2-7, with no clear D. CDR1 and CDR2 (germline): SGHTA, FQGNSA. The length of the CDR3 is 15 residues. V was clipped by 1 base and J by 2 bases, with 12 bases between them. The CDR3 protein is CASSLDSNPAYEQYF. DNA for the CDR3: TGTGCCAGCAGCTTAGACTCTAACCCTGCCTACGAGCAGTACTTC.

This chain links TRBV20-1 with TRBJ2-1, with D possibly matching TRBD2 (6 bases). Trimming took 3 bases from V and 9 from J, leaving 18 bases between them. There are 14 residues in the CDR3. CDR1 and CDR2 (germline): DFQATT, SNEGSKA (reference sequence). CDR3 coding DNA: TGCAGTGCTAGTAGAGCGGGTATTAGTAGTGAGCAGTTCTTC. Amino acids: CSASRAGISSEQFF.

The chain recombines TRBV5-4 with TRBJ2-2, with a tentative D call TRBD2 (5 bases). Germline CDR1 and CDR2: SGHNT and YYREEE (reference sequence). The CDR3 has 18 residues. The germline V and J ends were trimmed by 4 bases and 2 bases, with 21 bases remaining between them. The CDR3 spells CASSLMGKAGSNTGELFF. CDR3 nucleotide sequence: TGTGCCAGCAGCCTCATGGGGAAGGCGGGTTCTAACACCGGGGAGCTGTTTTTT.

As regards this clone: Different DNA sequences within this sample yield the same CDR3. This chain uses TRBV28 with TRBJ1-1; possibly TRBD1 for D (6 bases). Trimming cost V 3 bases and J 0 bases, with 8 bases left between them. This CDR3 contains 14 residues. In germline, CDR1 is MDHEN, CDR2 SYDVKM. CDR3 residues: CASSLRGLNTEAFF. The CDR3 DNA reads as TGTGCCAGCAGTTTGAGGGGGTTGAACACTGAAGCTTTCTTT.

This chain connects TRBV7-8 to TRBJ2-1; 14 bases map to TRBD2. CDR1 SGHVS and CDR2 FQNEAQ come from the germline V gene. J was trimmed by 9 bases and V by 8 bases; bases with no gene match: 9. The CDR3 is made up of 15 amino acids. As DNA, the CDR3 is TGTGCCAGCGGCCAGACTAGCGGGAGGGCCGGTGAGCAGTTCTTC. As protein: CASGQTSGRAGEQFF.

The V and J genes are TRBV27 and TRBJ2-5, with a possible D match to TRBD1 (6 bases). This CDR3 comprises 13 residues. CDR1 MNHEY and CDR2 SMNVEV come from the germline V gene (reference sequence). Trimming left V 4 bases short and J 5 bases short, with 11 bases between. CDR3: CASSYTGTETQYF. As DNA, the CDR3 is TGTGCCAGCAGTTACACAGGGACGGAGACCCAGTACTTC.

The genes are TRBV6-2 or TRBV6-3 and TRBJ2-3, with D possibly TRBD2 on 6 matching bases. The CDR3 spans 13 residues. The V gene lost 2 bases and the J gene lost 3 bases, with 6 bases spanning the gap. Per germline, CDR1 MNHEY and CDR2 SVGEGT. CDR3 amino acids: CASSYRETDTQYF. CDR3 bases: TGTGCCAGCAGTTACCGGGAGACAGATACGCAGTATTTT.

The gene calls are TRBV28 and TRBJ2-7, with D possibly being TRBD1 (5 bases). Between the trimmed V and J ends, which lost 2 bases and 0 bases, there was a span of 8 bases. The CDR3 contains 14 residues. The germline V gene encodes CDR1 MDHEN and CDR2 SYDVKM. The CDR3 protein is CASSLRQGSYEQYF. The DNA of the CDR3 is TGTGCCAGCAGTTTAAGGCAGGGCTCCTACGAGCAGTACTTC.

The V call is TRBV7-6, the J call TRBJ2-5; 11 nucleotides align to TRBD1. The germline gives CDR1 SGHVS, CDR2 FNYEAQ. CDR3 size: 16 residues. The ends lost 7 bases at V and 7 bases at J; junction bases unmatched: 14. The CDR3 DNA sequence: TGTGCCAGCACCCCGTTCGGACAGGGGGCGGGGTGGACCCAGTACTTC. Amino acids: CASTPFGQGAGWTQYF.

The chain joins TRBV27 to TRBJ2-3; TRBD2 matches 8 bases. Per the germline V gene, CDR1 is MNHEY and CDR2 is SMNVEV (reference sequence). The CDR3 consists of 18 residues. Losses at the gene ends were 4 bases for V and 2 bases for J; bases not matched to a gene: 14. The CDR3 sequence is CASSSGGGPSSSTDTQYF. In DNA, the CDR3 is TGTGCCAGCAGTTCCGGGGGGGGACCATCATCCTCCACAGATACGCAGTATTTT.